This record looks at one T cell receptor (beta chain) sequence and its context. Its antigen remains unidentified. No base quality values were provided; no much bigger clone lies one nucleotide off. This record belongs to a study of response to subunit inactivated influenza vaccine (dated by TCRdb to between 2018 and 2020). With regard to the full study: Deep quantitative T cell receptor repertoire profiling was used in the study to track responses to a trivalent subunit inactivated influenza vaccine. Overall study outcomes, separate from this receptor: The authors suggested that each seasonal influenza vaccination may recruit only a limited number of new T cells.

At the junction V is shortened by 7 bases and J by 4 bases, with 14 bases in between. The CDR3 runs 13 amino acids, cysteine and phenylalanine included. CDR3 DNA only is kept here, 39 bases in frame from base 1. CDR1 SQVTM and CDR2 ANQGSEA were looked up in the germline V gene. The library was generated by RT-PCR. The instrument was an Illumina HiSeq 2500. TCRdb reworked the public reads: Q25 trimming with fastp, MiXCR clone assembly, productive beta chains retained. Every CDR3 protein is listed once, alongside the most common genes and DNA of its rows. Across this sample there are 250,000 to 350,000 distinct CDR3 sequences, with approximately 23% seen only once. 10% of the sample goes to the ten largest clones.

The specimen was PBMCs from blood, collected about 20 months after vaccination. This sequence was found in a man between 50 and 69 years old who received an inactivated influenza vaccine. Donor details come from another sample of the same person, matched by shared clones. Recombination connected TRBV29-1 to TRBJ1-5; the D gene lacks a confident call. The CDR3 here reads CSASEASNQPQHF. The DNA reads TGCAGCGCCAGTGAGGCCTCTAATCAGCCCCAGCATTTT.